The 16 T cell receptor beta chains reported below all come from one sample, sequenced in a study of blood T cell repertoires in COVID-19. Using immunoSEQ multiplex PCR, the repertoire was profiled, and TCRdb retains in-frame clones only, with some absent. The table records around 67,000 clones, about 90% of them present only once. The sequenced sample was peripheral blood. The receptors here all came from a man over 45 with active COVID-19.

This chain connects TRBV4-3 to TRBJ2-3; D unresolved. Germline V CDR1 and CDR2: LGHNA, YSLEER. This CDR3 is built from 17 residues. The germline V and J ends were trimmed by 0 bases and 2 bases, with 15 bases remaining between them. The CDR3 DNA sequence: TGCGCCAGCAGCCAAGACTGGCAGAACAAATTCACAGATACGCAGTATTTT. Translated: CASSQDWQNKFTDTQYF.

This CDR3 is CASSSPDSYEQYF. In DNA, the CDR3 is TGTGCCAGCAGCTCGCCAGACAGCTACGAGCAGTACTTC. The chain uses TRBV7-2 and TRBJ2-7, with a weak D call TRBD1 (5 bases). Trimming pared 4 bases from V and 3 bases from J, leaving 10 bases between. The CDR3 contains 13 residues. Germline V gene data show CDR1 as SGHTA and CDR2 as FQGNSA.

The V and J genes are TRBV6-4 and TRBJ2-3, with D possibly being TRBD1 (5 bases). Germline CDR1 reads MRHNA; CDR2 reads SNTAGT. This CDR3 has 14 residues. Trimming left V 2 bases short and J 6 bases short, with 12 bases between. CDR3 nucleotides: TGTGCCAGCAGTGACGGTGGGGCCCGCGATACGCAGTATTTT. This translates into CASSDGGARDTQYF.

The V gene is TRBV18, the J gene TRBJ2-2; TRBD1 agrees at 7 bases. Trimming at V came to 4 bases and at J to 1 base, leaving 6 bases not matched to a gene. From germline, CDR1 is KGHSH and CDR2 LQKENI. The CDR3 runs to 16 residues. The DNA of the CDR3 is TGTGCCAGCTCACGAGGGGACAGACAGAACACCGGGGAGCTGTTTTTT. Its translation is CASSRGDRQNTGELFF.

The chain joins TRBV2 to TRBJ2-5; 8 positions agree with TRBD2. V gave up 6 bases and J gave up 2 bases; unmatched junction bases: 11. Per germline, CDR1 SNHLY and CDR2 FYNNEI. This CDR3 region has 16 residues. Here the CDR3 reads CASRERQGTRQETQYF. DNA for the CDR3: TGTGCCAGCAGGGAACGGCAGGGGACTAGACAAGAGACCCAGTACTTC.

The chain combines TRBV3-1 (or the pseudogene TRBV3-2) with TRBJ2-4; 14 bases align to TRBD2. Trimming at V came to 2 bases and at J to 1 base, leaving 10 bases not matched to a gene. The CDR3 sequence is 20 residues long. Germline loops: CDR1 LGHDT, CDR2 YNNKEL (reference sequence). Written as DNA, the CDR3 is TGTGCCAGCAGCCAACCGACTAGCGGGAGGGCCCGGTTGGCCAAAAACATTCAGTACTTC. Protein product: CASSQPTSGRARLAKNIQYF.

The CDR3 DNA reads TGCAGCGTTGAGTGGCTAGCGGGAAACTATGAGCAGTTCTTC. Amino acid sequence: CSVEWLAGNYEQFF. This chain links TRBV29-1 with TRBJ2-1; 9 positions match TRBD2. Losses at the gene ends were 3 bases for V and 8 bases for J; bases not matched to a gene: 8. CDR1 is SQVTM and CDR2 is ANQGSEA in the germline V gene. CDR3 length: 14 residues.

The rearrangement links TRBV28 to TRBJ1-1, with 7 bases fitting TRBD1. This CDR3 spans 14 amino acids. Losses at the gene ends were 3 bases for V and 6 bases for J; bases not matched to a gene: 7. Germline loops: CDR1 MDHEN, CDR2 SYDVKM. CDR3 sequence (DNA): TGTGCCAGCAGTTTTTGGGACAGCCACTCTGAAGCTTTCTTT. It specifies CASSFWDSHSEAFF. Variable domain in full (rest from reference TRBV28 and TRBJ1-1): DVKVTQSSRYLVKRTGEKVFLECVQDMDHENMFWYRQDPGLGLRLIYFSYDVKMKEKGDIPEGYSVSREKKERFSLILESASTNQTSMYLCASSFWDSHSEAFFGQGTRLTVV.

This clone was observed a single time. V gene TRBV7-9 combines with J gene TRBJ2-3; D remains unclear. Germline values: CDR1 SEHNR, CDR2 FQNEAQ (reference sequence). This CDR3 region has 16 residues. Deletions cut 1 base from V and 2 bases from J, with 13 bases between. The CDR3 region is CASSLGSVTFTDTQYF. CDR3 DNA sequence: TGTGCCAGCAGCTTAGGATCCGTCACTTTCACAGATACGCAGTATTTT. Looking up the rest from reference TRBV7-9 and TRBJ2-3 gives the full variable domain: DTGVSQNPRHKITKRGQNVTFRCDPISEHNRLYWYRQTLGQGPEFLTYFQNEAQLEKSRLLSDRFSAERPKGSFSTLEIQRTEQGDSAMYLCASSLGSVTFTDTQYFGPGTRLTVL.

This clone was recorded a few times. The chain joins TRBV27 to TRBJ2-5; no definite D call. The CDR3 loop spans 11 amino acids. The ends were cut back, 5 bases at V and 5 bases at J, with 6 bases in the middle. Looked up from germline, CDR1 is MNHEY and CDR2 is SMNVEV (reference sequence). The CDR3 DNA reads TGTGCCAGCAGTCTAGGCGAGACCCAGTACTTC. Its translation is CASSLGETQYF.

V is TRBV28 and J is TRBJ1-1; no definite D call. There are 13 residues in the CDR3. V lost 3 bases to trimming and J lost 3 bases, with 8 bases between them. The germline CDR1 and CDR2 sequences are MDHEN and SYDVKM. The DNA of the CDR3 is TGTGCCAGCAGTTTGGAGAGTGACACTGAAGCTTTCTTT. Protein product: CASSLESDTEAFF.

The genes are TRBV7-9 and TRBJ2-3; weak D call: TRBD2 (5 bases). In germline, CDR1 is SEHNR, CDR2 FQNEAQ (reference sequence). V shed 5 bases and J shed 2 bases, with 14 bases lying between them. The length of the CDR3 is 15 residues. The CDR3 spells CASSQHLGDTDTQYF. The DNA of the CDR3 is TGTGCCAGCAGCCAACATCTCGGGGACACAGATACGCAGTATTTT.

The V gene is TRBV7-9, the J gene TRBJ1-1, with D unresolved. V lost 5 bases and J 5 bases, leaving 18 bases between the germline ends. The V gene's germline CDR1 is SEHNR and CDR2 FQNEAQ (reference sequence). There are 15 residues in the CDR3. In nucleotides, the CDR3 is TGTGCCAGCAGCCCCACTGGTGGTGGTTGGACTGAAGCTTTCTTT. Translation: CASSPTGGGWTEAFF.

This chain connects TRBV15 to TRBJ2-7; 9 bases align to TRBD2. Germline V gene data show CDR1 as LNHNV and CDR2 as YYDKDF (reference sequence). This CDR3 has 14 amino acids. Trimming at V came to 8 bases and at J to 5 bases, leaving 10 bases not matched to a gene. As DNA, the CDR3 is TGTGCCACCCGAGCGGGGGGAAGTTTCCACGAGCAGTACTTC. It is translated as CATRAGGSFHEQYF.

This clone was counted a single time. V usage is TRBV9 and J usage is TRBJ2-6, with D maybe TRBD1 (5 bases). The CDR3 consists of 14 residues. Germline V gene lookup returns CDR1 SGDLS and CDR2 YYNGEE. Trimming stripped 4 bases from V and 0 bases from J, with 5 bases between. This chain's CDR3 is CASSQGSGANVLTF. CDR3 nucleotide sequence: TGTGCCAGCAGCCAGGGCTCTGGGGCCAACGTCCTGACTTTC. The variable domain in full, with the rest retrieved from reference TRBV9 and TRBJ2-6, is DSGVTQTPKHLITATGQRVTLRCSPRSGDLSVYWYQQSLDQGLQFLIQYYNGEERAKGNILERFSAQQFPDLHSELNLSSLELGDSALYFCASSQGSGANVLTFGAGSRLTVL.

This rearrangement joins TRBV6-5 to TRBJ2-7; TRBD1 might be the D (6 bases). CDR1 and CDR2 (germline): MNHEY, SVGAGI. V dropped 4 bases and J dropped 0 bases, with 13 bases sitting between them. The CDR3 totals 15 residues. CDR3 nucleotide sequence: TGTGCCAGCAGTTCCCTTAGGGGGAGCTCCTACGAGCAGTACTTC. Protein: CASSSLRGSSYEQYF.